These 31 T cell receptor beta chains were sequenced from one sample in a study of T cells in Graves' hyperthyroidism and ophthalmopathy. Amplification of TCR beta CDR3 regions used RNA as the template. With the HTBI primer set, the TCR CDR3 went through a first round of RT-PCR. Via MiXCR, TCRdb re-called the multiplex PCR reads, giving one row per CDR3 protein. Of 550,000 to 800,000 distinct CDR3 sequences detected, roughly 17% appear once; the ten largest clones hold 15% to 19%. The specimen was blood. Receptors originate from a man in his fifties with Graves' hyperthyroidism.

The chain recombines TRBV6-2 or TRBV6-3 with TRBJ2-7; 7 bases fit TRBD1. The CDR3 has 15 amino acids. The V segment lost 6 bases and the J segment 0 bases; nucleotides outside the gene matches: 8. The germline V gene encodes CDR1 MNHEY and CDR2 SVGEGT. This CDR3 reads CASRSRQGSSYEQYF. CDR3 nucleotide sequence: TGTGCCAGCAGATCCCGACAGGGATCCTCCTACGAGCAGTACTTC.

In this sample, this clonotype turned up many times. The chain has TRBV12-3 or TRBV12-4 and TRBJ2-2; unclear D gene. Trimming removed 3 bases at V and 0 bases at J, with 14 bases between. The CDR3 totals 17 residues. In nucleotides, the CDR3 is TGTGCCAGCAGTTTCTCTACAGCGTACGCGAACACCGGGGAGCTGTTTTTT. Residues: CASSFSTAYANTGELFF.

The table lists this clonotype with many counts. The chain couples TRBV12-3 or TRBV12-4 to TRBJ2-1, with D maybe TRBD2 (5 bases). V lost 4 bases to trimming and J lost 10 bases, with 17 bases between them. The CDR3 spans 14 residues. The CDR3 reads CASSSPQAAIEQFF. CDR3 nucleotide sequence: TGTGCCAGCAGTTCCCCCCAAGCGGCTATAGAGCAGTTCTTC.

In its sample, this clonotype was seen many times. CDR3 DNA: TGTGCCAGCAGTTCACGGGACGCCCGGACCCAGTACTTC. It codes for CASSSRDARTQYF. V gene TRBV28 combines with J gene TRBJ2-5, with D perhaps being TRBD1 or TRBD2 (5 bases each). Looked up from germline, CDR1 is MDHEN and CDR2 is SYDVKM. Trimming removed 4 bases from V and 7 bases from J, with 13 bases in between. This CDR3 contains 13 residues.

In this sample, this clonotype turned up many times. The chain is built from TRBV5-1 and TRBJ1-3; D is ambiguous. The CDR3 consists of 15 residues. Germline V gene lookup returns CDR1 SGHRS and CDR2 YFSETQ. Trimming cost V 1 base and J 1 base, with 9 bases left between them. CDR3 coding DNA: TGCGCCAGCAGCTTGTCATACTCATCTGGAAACACCATATATTTT. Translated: CASSLSYSSGNTIYF.

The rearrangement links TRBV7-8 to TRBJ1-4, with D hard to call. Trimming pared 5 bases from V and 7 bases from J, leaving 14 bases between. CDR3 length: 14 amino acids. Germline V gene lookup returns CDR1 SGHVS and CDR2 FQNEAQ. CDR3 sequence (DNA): TGTGCCAGCAGCCCCACACGGGTGGGTGAAAAACTGTTTTTT. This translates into CASSPTRVGEKLFF.

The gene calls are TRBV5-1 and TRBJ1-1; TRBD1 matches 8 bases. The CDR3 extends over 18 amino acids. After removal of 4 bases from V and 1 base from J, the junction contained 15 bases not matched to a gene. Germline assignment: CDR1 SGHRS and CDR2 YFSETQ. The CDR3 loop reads CASSTTHLGTGENTEAFF. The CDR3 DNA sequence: TGCGCCAGCAGCACAACTCACCTTGGGACAGGCGAGAACACTGAAGCTTTCTTT.

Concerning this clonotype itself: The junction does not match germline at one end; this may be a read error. The CDR3 spells CAWSFGLHQGTQYF. CDR3 DNA: TGTGCCTGGAGTTTCGGACTCCACCAAGGGACCCAGTACTTC. This sequence joins TRBV30 and TRBJ2-5; D might be TRBD2 (5 bases). This CDR3 region has 14 residues. Germline CDR1 GTSNPN, CDR2 SVGIG (reference sequence).

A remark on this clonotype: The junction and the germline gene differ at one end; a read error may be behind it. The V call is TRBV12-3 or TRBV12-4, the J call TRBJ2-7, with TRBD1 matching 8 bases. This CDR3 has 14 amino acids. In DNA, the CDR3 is TGTGGCAGCAGTCCGAGGACAGGGTTTTACGAGCAGTACTTC. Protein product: CGSSPRTGFYEQYF.

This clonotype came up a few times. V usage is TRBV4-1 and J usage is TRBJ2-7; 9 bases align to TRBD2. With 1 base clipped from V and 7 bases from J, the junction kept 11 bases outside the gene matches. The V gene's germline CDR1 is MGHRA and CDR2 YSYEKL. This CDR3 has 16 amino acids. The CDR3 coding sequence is TGCGCCAGCAGCCAAGTTGCGGCTAGCGGGGCTACGGAGCAGTACTTC. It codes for CASSQVAASGATEQYF.

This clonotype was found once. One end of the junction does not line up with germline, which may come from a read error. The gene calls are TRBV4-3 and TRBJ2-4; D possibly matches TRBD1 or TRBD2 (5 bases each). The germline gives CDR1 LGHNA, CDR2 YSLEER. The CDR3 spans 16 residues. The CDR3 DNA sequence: TGCGCCAACAGCCCTTCCCTCGGGACAGCCAAAAACATTCAGTACTTC. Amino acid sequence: CANSPSLGTAKNIQYF.

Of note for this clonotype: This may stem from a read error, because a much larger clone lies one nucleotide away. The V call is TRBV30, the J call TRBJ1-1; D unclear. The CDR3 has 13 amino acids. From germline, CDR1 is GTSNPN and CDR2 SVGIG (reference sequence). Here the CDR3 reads CAWGVLENTEAFF. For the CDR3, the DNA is TGTGCCTGGGGTGTTTTGGAGAACACTGAAGCTTTCTTT. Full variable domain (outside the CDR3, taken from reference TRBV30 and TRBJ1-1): SQTIHQWPATLVQPVGSPLSLECTVEGTSNPNLYWYRQAAGRGLQLLFYSVGIGQISSEVPQNLSASRPQDRQFILSSKKLLLSDSGFYLCAWGVLENTEAFFGQGTRLTVV.

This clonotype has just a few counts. In DNA form, the CDR3 reads TGTGCCACCAGCAGGCAGGGGCGTCAGCCCCAGCATTTT. This codes for CATSRQGRQPQHF. The rearrangement links TRBV15 to TRBJ1-5; tentatively, D is TRBD1 (6 bases). Trimming stripped 3 bases from V and 6 bases from J, with 9 bases between. Germline CDR1 LNHNV, CDR2 YYDKDF (reference sequence). The CDR3 contains 13 residues.

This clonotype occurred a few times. The CDR3 here is CASSQISGRIGETQYF. The CDR3 DNA reads TGTGCCAGCAGTCAGATTAGCGGGAGAATTGGAGAGACCCAGTACTTC. The chain joins TRBV7-9 to TRBJ2-5, with TRBD2 matching 9 bases. The germline CDR1 and CDR2 sequences are SEHNR and FQNEAQ (reference sequence). Trimming cost V 6 bases and J 4 bases; bases outside gene matches: 12. This CDR3 is 16 amino acids long. Full variable domain (missing parts from reference TRBV7-9 and TRBJ2-5): DTGVSQNPRHKITKRGQNVTFRCDPISEHNRLYWYRQTLGQGPEFLTYFQNEAQLEKSRLLSDRFSAERPKGSFSTLEIQRTEQGDSAMYLCASSQISGRIGETQYFGPGTRLLVL.

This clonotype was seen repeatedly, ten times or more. The CDR3 bases are TGCGCCAGCAGCTTGTTGACAGTAGGGGAGACCCAGTACTTC. It yields the protein CASSLLTVGETQYF. The chain has TRBV5-1 and TRBJ2-5; D perhaps matches TRBD1 (5 bases). The CDR3 extends over 14 amino acids. V shed 1 base and J shed 5 bases, with 12 bases lying between them. Germline V lookup: CDR1 SGHRS, CDR2 YFSETQ.

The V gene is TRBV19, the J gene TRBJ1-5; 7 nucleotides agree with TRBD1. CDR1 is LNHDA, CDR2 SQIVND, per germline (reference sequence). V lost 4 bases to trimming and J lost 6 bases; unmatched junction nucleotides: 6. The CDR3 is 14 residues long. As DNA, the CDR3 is TGTGCCAGTAGTACCCACAGGGGAGGTCAGCCCCAGCATTTT. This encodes CASSTHRGGQPQHF.

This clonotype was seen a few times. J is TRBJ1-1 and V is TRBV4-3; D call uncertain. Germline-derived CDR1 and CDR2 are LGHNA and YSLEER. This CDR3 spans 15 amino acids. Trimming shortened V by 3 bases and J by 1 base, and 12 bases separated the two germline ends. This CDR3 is CASSHRGGPNTEAFF. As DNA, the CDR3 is TGCGCCAGCAGCCACCGCGGCGGACCGAACACTGAAGCTTTCTTT.

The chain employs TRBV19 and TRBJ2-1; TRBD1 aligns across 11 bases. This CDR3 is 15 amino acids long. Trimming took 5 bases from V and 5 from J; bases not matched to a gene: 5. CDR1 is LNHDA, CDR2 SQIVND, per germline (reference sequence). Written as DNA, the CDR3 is TGTGCCAGTAGTGTGGGACAGGGGGAGAACAATGAGCAGTTCTTC. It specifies CASSVGQGENNEQFF.

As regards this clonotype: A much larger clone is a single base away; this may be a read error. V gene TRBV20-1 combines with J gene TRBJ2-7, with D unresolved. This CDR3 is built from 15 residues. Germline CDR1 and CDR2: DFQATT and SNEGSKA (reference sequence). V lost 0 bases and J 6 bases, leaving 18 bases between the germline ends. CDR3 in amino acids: CSARDLSVSLVEQYF. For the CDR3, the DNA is TGCAGTGCTAGAGACCTAAGCGTGAGCCTCGTCGAGCAGTACTTC.

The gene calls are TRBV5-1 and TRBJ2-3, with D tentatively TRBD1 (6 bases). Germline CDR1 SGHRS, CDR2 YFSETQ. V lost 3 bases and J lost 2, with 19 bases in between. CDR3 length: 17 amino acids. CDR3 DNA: TGCGCCAGCAGCTCTCAATCCCCGGGACATCTCACAGATACGCAGTATTTT. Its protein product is CASSSQSPGHLTDTQYF.

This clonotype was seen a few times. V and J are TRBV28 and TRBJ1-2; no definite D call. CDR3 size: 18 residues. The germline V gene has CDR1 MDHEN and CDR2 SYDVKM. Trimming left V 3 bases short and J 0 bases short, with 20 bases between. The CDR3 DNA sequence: TGTGCCAGCAGTTTGCTAAAGAAGGGCCCCAAAGCTAACTATGGCTACACCTTC. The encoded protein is CASSLLKKGPKANYGYTF.

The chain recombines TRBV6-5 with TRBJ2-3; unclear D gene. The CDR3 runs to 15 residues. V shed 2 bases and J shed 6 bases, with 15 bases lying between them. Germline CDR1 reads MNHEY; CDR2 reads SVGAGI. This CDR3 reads CASSYTSTSVDTQYF. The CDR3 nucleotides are TGTGCCAGCAGTTACACATCCACCTCCGTGGATACGCAGTATTTT.

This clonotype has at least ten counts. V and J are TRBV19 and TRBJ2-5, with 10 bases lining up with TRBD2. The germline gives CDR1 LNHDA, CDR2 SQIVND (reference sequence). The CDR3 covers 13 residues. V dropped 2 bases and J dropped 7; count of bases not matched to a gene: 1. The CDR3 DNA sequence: TGTGCCAGTAGTATATTAGCGGGAGGGACCCAGTACTTC. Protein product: CASSILAGGTQYF.

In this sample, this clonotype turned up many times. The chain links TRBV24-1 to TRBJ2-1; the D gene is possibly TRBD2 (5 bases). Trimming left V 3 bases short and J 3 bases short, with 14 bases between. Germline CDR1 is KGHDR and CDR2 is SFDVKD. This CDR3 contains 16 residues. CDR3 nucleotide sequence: TGTGCCACCAGTGATAATGGGCGAAGCGGCTACAATGAGCAGTTCTTC. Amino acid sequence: CATSDNGRSGYNEQFF.

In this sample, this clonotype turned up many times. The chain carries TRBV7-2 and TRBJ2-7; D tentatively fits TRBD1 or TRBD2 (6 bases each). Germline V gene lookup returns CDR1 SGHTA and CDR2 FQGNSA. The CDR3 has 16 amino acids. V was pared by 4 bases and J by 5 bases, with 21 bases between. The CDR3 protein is CASSSRTRGGGHEQYF. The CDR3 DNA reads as TGTGCCAGCAGCTCACGAACCCGGGGTGGGGGGCACGAGCAGTACTTC.

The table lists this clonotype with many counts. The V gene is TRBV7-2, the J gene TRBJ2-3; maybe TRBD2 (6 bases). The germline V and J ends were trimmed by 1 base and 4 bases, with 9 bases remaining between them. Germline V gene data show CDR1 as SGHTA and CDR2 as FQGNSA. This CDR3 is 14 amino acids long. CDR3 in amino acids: CASSLGLASDTQYF. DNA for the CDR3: TGTGCCAGCAGCTTAGGTCTAGCGTCAGATACGCAGTATTTT.

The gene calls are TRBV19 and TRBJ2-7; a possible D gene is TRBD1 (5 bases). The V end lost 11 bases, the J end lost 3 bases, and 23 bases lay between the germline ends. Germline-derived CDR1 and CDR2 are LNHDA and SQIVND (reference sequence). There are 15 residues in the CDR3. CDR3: CACSPQPQGDYEQYF. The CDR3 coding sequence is TGTGCCTGCTCCCCACAGCCCCAAGGGGACTACGAGCAGTACTTC. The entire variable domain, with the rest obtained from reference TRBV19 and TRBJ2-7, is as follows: DGGITQSPKYLFRKEGQNVTLSCEQNLNHDAMYWYRQDPGQGLRLIYYSQIVNDFQKGDIAEGYSVSREKKESFPLTVTSAQKNPTAFYLCACSPQPQGDYEQYFGPGTRLTVT.

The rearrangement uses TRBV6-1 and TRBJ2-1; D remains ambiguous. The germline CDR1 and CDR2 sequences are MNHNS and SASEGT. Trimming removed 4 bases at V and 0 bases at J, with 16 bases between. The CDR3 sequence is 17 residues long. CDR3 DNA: TGTGCCAGCAGTGCCGGCTCTAAGGCAAACTCCTACAATGAGCAGTTCTTC. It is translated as CASSAGSKANSYNEQFF.

The DNA of the CDR3 is TGCAGTGCAAGTGACTATGGCTACACCTTC. Amino acid sequence: CSASDYGYTF. V and J are TRBV20-1 and TRBJ1-2; D is undetermined. CDR1 and CDR2 from the germline V gene are DFQATT and SNEGSKA (reference sequence). Trimming shortened V by 6 bases and J by 3 bases, and 5 bases separated the two germline ends. This CDR3 is built from 10 residues.

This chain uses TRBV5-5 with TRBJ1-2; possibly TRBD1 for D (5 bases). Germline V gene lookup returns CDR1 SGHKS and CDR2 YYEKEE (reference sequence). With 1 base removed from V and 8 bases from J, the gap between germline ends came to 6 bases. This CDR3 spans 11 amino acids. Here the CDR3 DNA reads TGTGCCAGCAGCTTGCCAGGGGGCTACACCTTC. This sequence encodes CASSLPGGYTF.

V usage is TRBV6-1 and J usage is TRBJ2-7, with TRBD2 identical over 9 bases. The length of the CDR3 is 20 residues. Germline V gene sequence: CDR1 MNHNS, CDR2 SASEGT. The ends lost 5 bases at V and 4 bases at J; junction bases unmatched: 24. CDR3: CASSSRSGSEKRGRLYEQYF. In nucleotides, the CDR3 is TGTGCCAGCAGTTCCCGTAGCGGGAGCGAGAAAAGGGGGAGACTTTACGAGCAGTACTTC.